What follows describes a single TCR beta chain. No antigen is known for it. Nothing much larger sits one base from this clone, and base qualities are not available. The data belong to a study of T cell repertoires in cytomegalovirus infection (dated by TCRdb to the late 2010s). Regarding the study in general: The HLA type of each donor mattered for the analysis, because public TCR beta signatures pointed to carriage of CMV infection along with the matching HLA type.

V drops 3 bases and J drops 1 base, leaving 8 bases in between. The CDR1 and CDR2 encoded by the germline V gene are SGDLS and YYNGEE. The CDR3 contains 14 residues, cysteine and phenylalanine counted. Only the CDR3 part of the read is kept: 42 bases, read in frame from the first base. The sequencer listed for this sample is Illumina HiSeq 1500. Using fastp trimming at Q25 and MiXCR clonotype assembly, TCRdb reanalyzed the public sequencing data and kept in-frame beta chains. Each entry is one CDR3 protein sequence, shown with its most common DNA and genes. The sample records approximately 630,000 distinct CDR3 sequences, approximately 24% of which are singletons. The leading ten clones occupy 6.5% to 10% of the sample. General findings and caveats noted by the study authors: In both this cohort and an independent cohort of a few hundred donors, the cumulative frequency of public TCR beta family members distinguished carriers of CMV infection plus the relevant HLA type. The ex vivo response was dominated by HLA-C-restricted CMV-specific TCR beta clonotypes, which also provided the single most frequent clonotype in two of eight donors.

Sequencing used CD8+ T cells from PBMCs. The TCR comes from a human donor in good health (CMV status not recorded). Some clones in this sample may be carry-over from other donors' samples. The rearranged segments are TRBV9 and TRBJ2-1, with a weak D call of TRBD1 (6 bases match). The DNA sequence is as follows: TGTGCCAGCAGCGAAGGACAGTCCTACAATGAGCAGTTCTTC. Its protein is CASSEGQSYNEQFF. Supplemented by the reference TRBV9 and TRBJ2-1 proteins around the CDR3, the complete variable domain is DSGVTQTPKHLITATGQRVTLRCSPRSGDLSVYWYQQSLDQGLQFLIQYYNGEERAKGNILERFSAQQFPDLHSELNLSSLELGDSALYFCASSEGQSYNEQFFGPGTRLTVL.